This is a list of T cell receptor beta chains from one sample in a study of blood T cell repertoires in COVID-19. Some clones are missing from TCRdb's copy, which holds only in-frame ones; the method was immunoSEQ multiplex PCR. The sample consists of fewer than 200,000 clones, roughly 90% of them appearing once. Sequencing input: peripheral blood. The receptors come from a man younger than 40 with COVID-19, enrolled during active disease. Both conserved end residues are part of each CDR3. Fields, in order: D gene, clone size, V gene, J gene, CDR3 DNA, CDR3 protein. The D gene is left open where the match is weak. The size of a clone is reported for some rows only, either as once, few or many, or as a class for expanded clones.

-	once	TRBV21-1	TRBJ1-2	TGTGCCAGCAGCAAAGGGGCAGGGGTAGGCTACACCTTC	CASSKGAGVGYTF
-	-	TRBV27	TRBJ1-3	TGTGCCAGCAGAAACAGGGCTGGAAACACCATATATTTT	CASRNRAGNTIYF
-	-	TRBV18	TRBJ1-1	TGTGCCAGCTCCCCAGGGGAGGGGTTGGTAACTGAAGCTTTCTTT	CASSPGEGLVTEAFF
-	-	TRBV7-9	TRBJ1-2	TGTGCCAGCAGCCCCGATGGCTACACCTTC	CASSPDGYTF
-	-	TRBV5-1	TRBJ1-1	TGCGCCAGCAGTCAAGGGACACCGAACACTGAAGCTTTCTTT	CASSQGTPNTEAFF
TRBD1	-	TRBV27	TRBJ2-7	TGTGCCAGCCGAATTCAGGGGGCCTACGAGCAGTACTTC	CASRIQGAYEQYF
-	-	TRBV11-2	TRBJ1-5	TGTGCCAGCAGCTTAGATCTTAATCAGCCCCAGCATTTT	CASSLDLNQPQHF
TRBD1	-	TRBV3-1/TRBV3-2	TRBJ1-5	TGTGCCAGCAGCTTGACAGGGTATAATCAGCCCCAGCATTTT	CASSLTGYNQPQHF
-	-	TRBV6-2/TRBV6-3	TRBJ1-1	TGTGCCAGCAGTTACAAGGTCGGGGGGACTGAAGCTTTCTTT	CASSYKVGGTEAFF
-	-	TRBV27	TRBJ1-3	TGTGCCAGCAGTGTGACAGGTCAATCTGGAAACACCATATATTTT	CASSVTGQSGNTIYF
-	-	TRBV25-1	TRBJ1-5	TGTGCCAGCAGTGAATCTGGGGGGCAGCCCCAGCATTTT	CASSESGGQPQHF
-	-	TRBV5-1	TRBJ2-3	TGCGCCAGCAGCTTGGTTTCTAGCACAGATACGCAGTATTTT	CASSLVSSTDTQYF
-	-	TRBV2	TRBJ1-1	TGTGCCAGCCTCCTTGGTGGGGGGAGCACTGAAGCTTTCTTT	CASLLGGGSTEAFF
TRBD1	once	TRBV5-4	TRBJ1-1	TGTGCCAGCAGCCCTGGACAGGGGTACACTGAAGCTTTCTTT	CASSPGQGYTEAFF
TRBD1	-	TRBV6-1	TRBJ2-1	TGTGCCAGCAGTGACCAGGGGGCGGGTGAGCAGTTCTTC	CASSDQGAGEQFF
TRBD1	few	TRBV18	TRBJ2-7	TGTGCCAGCTCCCCCGGGACAGGGTCTTACGAGCAGTACTTC	CASSPGTGSYEQYF
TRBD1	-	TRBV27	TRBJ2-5	TGTGCCAGCAGTTTATTTACGACAGGGGGCAGGGAGACCCAGTACTTC	CASSLFTTGGRETQYF
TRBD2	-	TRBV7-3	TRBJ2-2	TGTGCCAGCAGCTTAAGTAGCGGGGGTCGAACCGGGGAGCTGTTTTTT	CASSLSSGGRTGELFF
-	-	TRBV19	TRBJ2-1	TGTGCCAGTAGTATTTTTCGGACTAGGGGGTCCTACAATGAGCAGTTCTTC	CASSIFRTRGSYNEQFF
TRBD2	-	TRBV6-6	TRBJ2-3	TGTGCCAGCAGTCCCGGTAGCGGGGGGGCCAAAAGCACAGATACGCAGTATTTT	CASSPGSGGAKSTDTQYF
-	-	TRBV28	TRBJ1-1	TGTGCCAGCAGTCTTATTTCCGGGAGTGAAGCTTTCTTT	CASSLISGSEAFF